The 23 T cell receptor beta chains in this list originate from one sample, sequenced in a study of blood T cell repertoires in COVID-19 (dated by TCRdb to the early 2020s). Receptor libraries were prepared by the immunoSEQ multiplex PCR assay. The table comes from immuneACCESS by way of TCRdb, which keeps in-frame sequences with V and J called. Part of the clones is missing from these tables; in studies checked, under half for an unresolved V gene and the rest for unknown reasons. The sample data list 170,000 or so clones, and roughly 86% of these were observed just once. 2.5% to 3.5% of the sample is taken by the ten largest. The specimen was peripheral blood. The receptors here all came from a man in his forties or fifties with active or convalescent COVID-19.

The chain joins TRBV5-1 to TRBJ2-3; 8 bases line up with TRBD2. The junction had 7 bases not matched to a gene; V was cut back by 0 bases and J by 1 base. The CDR3 covers 17 residues. CDR1 and CDR2 from the germline V gene are SGHRS and YFSETQ. The CDR3 coding sequence is TGCGCCAGCAGCTTGGCGGGGGCAGCGGGGGGCACAGATACGCAGTATTTT. Amino acids: CASSLAGAAGGTDTQYF.

This chain connects TRBV10-3 to TRBJ1-6, with D uncertain. The CDR3 contains 13 residues. Germline V gene sequence: CDR1 ENHRY, CDR2 SYGVKD. V shed 2 bases and J shed 13 bases, with 12 bases lying between them. The CDR3 region has the DNA TGTGCCATCAGTGAGCCAGGTGCTTCCCCCCTCCACTTT. Translating gives CAISEPGASPLHF.

This clone has only one observation. The chain is built from TRBV27 and TRBJ1-1; tentative D call: TRBD1 (5 bases). Per germline, CDR1 MNHEY and CDR2 SMNVEV (reference sequence). CDR3 length equals 13 residues. The V gene lost 3 bases and the J gene lost 6 bases, with 11 bases spanning the gap. The CDR3 nucleotides are TGTGCCAGCAGTTTGGGTCAGGGCGCTGAAGCTTTCTTT. It is translated as CASSLGQGAEAFF.

This chain uses TRBV4-3 with TRBJ2-1; the match to TRBD1 covers 8 bases. The CDR3 loop spans 17 amino acids. Germline assignment: CDR1 LGHNA and CDR2 YSLEER. V gave up 0 bases and J gave up 4 bases; unmatched junction bases: 8. Written as DNA, the CDR3 is TGCGCCAGCAGCCAAGAGGCGGGACAGGCGACATACAATGAGCAGTTCTTC. This sequence encodes CASSQEAGQATYNEQFF.

The chain is built from TRBV19 and TRBJ2-4; 10 bases fit TRBD1. V was pared by 5 bases and J by 8 bases, with 9 bases of the junction left unmatched. The CDR3 is 15 residues long. The germline CDR1 and CDR2 sequences are LNHDA and SQIVND (reference sequence). This CDR3 reads CASSGTTGGADIQYF. The CDR3 DNA reads as TGTGCCAGTAGTGGAACGACAGGGGGCGCGGACATTCAGTACTTC.

The chain recombines TRBV12-3 or TRBV12-4 with TRBJ2-5; D remains ambiguous. V was trimmed by 2 bases and J by 5 bases, leaving 9 bases between them. The CDR3 has 13 amino acids. The CDR3, as DNA: TGTGCCAGCAGTTTATCCGGTTCGGAGACCCAGTACTTC. This gives the protein CASSLSGSETQYF.

The genes are TRBV4-1 and TRBJ2-1; TRBD2 aligns across 11 bases. The V gene's germline CDR1 is MGHRA and CDR2 YSYEKL. The junction had 14 bases not matched to a gene; V was cut back by 4 bases and J by 6 bases. The CDR3 extends over 18 amino acids. CDR3 sequence reads: CASSLRWLAGGLPNEQFF. CDR3 DNA: TGCGCCAGCAGCCTCCGGTGGCTAGCGGGGGGCCTTCCCAATGAGCAGTTCTTC.

This chain uses TRBV28 with TRBJ1-6, with no clear D. V lost 2 bases to trimming and J lost 6 bases, with 11 bases between them. The CDR3 is 15 amino acids. Germline values: CDR1 MDHEN, CDR2 SYDVKM. This CDR3 reads CASSLTSFPNSPLHF. The CDR3 nucleotides are TGTGCCAGCAGTTTAACGAGTTTCCCTAATTCACCCCTCCACTTT.

This clone was found a few times. The chain carries TRBV7-2 and TRBJ2-7, with D possibly matching TRBD1 (6 bases). This CDR3 comprises 12 residues. With 3 bases removed from V and 4 bases from J, the gap between germline ends came to 7 bases. Germline V gene sequence: CDR1 SGHTA, CDR2 FQGNSA. The CDR3 protein is CASSFQGYEQYF. Written as DNA, the CDR3 is TGTGCCAGCAGCTTTCAGGGGTACGAGCAGTACTTC.

This rearrangement joins TRBV12-3 or TRBV12-4 to TRBJ2-1; maybe TRBD1 (6 bases). V was shortened by 3 bases and J by 15 bases, with 12 bases between the two germline ends. The CDR3 sequence is 11 residues long. The CDR3 sequence is CASSLRQEVFF. In nucleotides, the CDR3 is TGTGCCAGCAGTTTGAGACAGGAGGTGTTCTTC.

The CDR3 sequence: CASSIEGVSALDEQFF. Written as DNA, the CDR3 is TGTGCCAGCAGCATCGAAGGGGTTTCGGCGTTGGATGAGCAGTTCTTC. The chain recombines TRBV28 with TRBJ2-1; a weak D match, TRBD1 (5 bases). Germline V CDR1 and CDR2: MDHEN, SYDVKM. The V end lost 6 bases, the J end lost 8 bases, and 23 bases lay between the germline ends. The CDR3 length is 16 residues.

The chain uses TRBV7-3 and TRBJ1-1, with 10 bases lining up with TRBD1. J was trimmed by 2 bases and V by 4 bases; bases with no gene match: 4. Germline-derived CDR1 and CDR2 are SGHTA and FQGTGA. CDR3 length equals 15 residues. CDR3 DNA: TGTGCCAGCAGCTCGACAGGGGGCCCAAACACTGAAGCTTTCTTT. It yields the protein CASSSTGGPNTEAFF.

This chain links TRBV4-3 with TRBJ2-7; 12 bases fit TRBD2. V was clipped by 5 bases and J by 6 bases; unmatched bases: 8. Germline V gene sequence: CDR1 LGHNA, CDR2 YSLEER. The CDR3 covers 15 residues. CDR3 DNA: TGCGCCAGCAGCAAACTAGCGGGGGGCGGTTCCGAGCAGTACTTC. Its translation: CASSKLAGGGSEQYF.

The V call is TRBV6-1, the J call TRBJ1-4; no reliable D call. CDR3 length: 14 residues. Trimming pared 2 bases from V and 8 bases from J, leaving 12 bases between. Germline V lookup: CDR1 MNHNS, CDR2 SASEGT. In DNA form, the CDR3 reads TGTGCCAGCAGTGAATCTCTCCAGAGGGAAAAACTGTTTTTT. The encoded protein is CASSESLQREKLFF.

The chain recombines TRBV4-2 with TRBJ2-7; TRBD1 agrees at 8 bases. This CDR3 is built from 14 residues. Germline trimming cut 0 bases from V and 6 bases from J; bases unmatched to any gene: 4. The germline CDR1 and CDR2 sequences are LGHNA and YNFKEQ. CDR3 region: CASSQDPGGVEQYF. As DNA, the CDR3 is TGTGCCAGCAGCCAAGACCCAGGGGGCGTCGAGCAGTACTTC.

With regard to this clone: Sequence at one end of the junction differs from germline and may be a read error. The J gene is TRBJ1-4, the V gene TRBV2; 9 positions match TRBD1. CDR1 SNHLY and CDR2 FYNNEI come from the germline V gene. The CDR3 totals 16 residues. CDR3 sequence (DNA): TGTGCCAGCAGGACACACGCACAGGGGGCTAACGAAAAACTGTTTTTT. Its protein product is CASRTHAQGANEKLFF.

A single count supports this clone. Other DNA sequences in this sample translate to the same CDR3. This chain links TRBV19 with TRBJ2-7; D is undetermined. Trimming removed 0 bases at V and 4 bases at J, with 4 bases between. The germline CDR1 and CDR2 sequences are LNHDA and SQIVND (reference sequence). This CDR3 has 12 residues. CDR3 nucleotide sequence: TGTGCCAGTAGTATAGACGGTTACGAGCAGTACTTC. This gives the protein CASSIDGYEQYF.

V usage is TRBV4-1 and J usage is TRBJ1-4, with 10 bases lining up with TRBD1. The CDR3 loop spans 16 amino acids. Germline CDR1 and CDR2: MGHRA and YSYEKL. Unmatched junction bases numbered 5, after V lost 4 bases and J lost 3 bases. CDR3 coding DNA: TGCGCCAGCAGCCCGCCGGGACAGGGGTCTAATGAAAAACTGTTTTTT. As protein: CASSPPGQGSNEKLFF.

The V gene is TRBV11-2, the J gene TRBJ2-5, with 8 positions matching TRBD2. Germline CDR1 reads SGHAT; CDR2 reads FQNNGV. This CDR3 comprises 14 residues. V shed 5 bases and J 3 bases; nucleotides not matched to a gene: 5. Here the CDR3 reads CASSTGTRKETQYF. In DNA form, the CDR3 reads TGTGCCAGCAGCACCGGGACTAGGAAAGAGACCCAGTACTTC.

V and J are TRBV10-3 and TRBJ2-7; 12 nucleotides line up with TRBD2. The CDR3 is 15 residues long. Germline-derived CDR1 and CDR2 are ENHRY and SYGVKD. Trimming took 2 bases from V and 3 from J; bases not matched to a gene: 2. The CDR3 sequence: CAISETSGGIYEQYF. CDR3 nucleotides: TGTGCCATCAGTGAGACTAGCGGGGGGATCTACGAGCAGTACTTC.

The rearrangement links TRBV19 to TRBJ1-1; D gene unclear. Germline V CDR1 and CDR2: LNHDA, SQIVND (reference sequence). The CDR3 totals 15 residues. Trimming pared 6 bases from V and 1 base from J, leaving 15 bases between. The CDR3 loop is CASRPPGAPNTEAFF. CDR3 sequence (DNA): TGTGCCAGTAGACCCCCGGGAGCACCGAACACTGAAGCTTTCTTT.

The rearrangement joins TRBV6-5 to TRBJ2-5; TRBD2 matches 8 bases. V was clipped by 8 bases and J by 2 bases; unmatched bases: 7. Germline CDR1 is MNHEY and CDR2 is SVGAGI. CDR3 length equals 14 residues. The CDR3 sequence: CASRTLAVQETQYF. The CDR3 nucleotides are TGTGCCAGCCGGACACTAGCGGTGCAAGAGACCCAGTACTTC.

The rearrangement uses TRBV27 and TRBJ1-5; D may be TRBD1 (6 bases). The CDR3 is 15 amino acids. Germline CDR1 and CDR2: MNHEY and SMNVEV (reference sequence). The V gene lost 5 bases and the J gene lost 0 bases, with 11 bases spanning the gap. The chain's CDR3 is CASSAQGYSNQPQHF. The CDR3 DNA reads TGTGCCAGCAGTGCTCAGGGGTATAGCAATCAGCCCCAGCATTTT.